Below are 2 T cell receptor beta chains sequenced from a single sample in a study of shared clonotypes between healthy human individuals. CD45RO-negative cells were positively selected for CCR7, leaving out terminally differentiated effector memory CD45RA+ cells. Assay: immunoSEQ multiplex PCR; the TCRdb copy retains only in-frame clones and omits some. Among about 1,900,000 clones listed, about 95% were seen once. Sequencing used naive CD8+ T cells sorted from blood. The source is a man aged 18 to 29 in good health.

V is TRBV5-8 and J is TRBJ1-5; D gene uncertain. Trimming stripped 2 bases from V and 6 bases from J, with 18 bases between. The CDR3 runs 16 residues. Per the germline V gene, CDR1 is SGHTS and CDR2 is YDEGEE. The CDR3 here is CASSFIPMEGFQPQHF. The CDR3, as DNA: TGTGCCAGCAGCTTTATTCCCATGGAGGGTTTTCAGCCCCAGCATTTT.

V usage is TRBV4-3 and J usage is TRBJ1-1; D not certain. V lost 0 bases and J lost 1, with 6 bases in between. The germline CDR1 and CDR2 sequences are LGHNA and YSLEER. This CDR3 is built from 14 residues. Here the CDR3 reads CASSQDPANTEAFF. The CDR3 nucleotides are TGCGCCAGCAGCCAAGATCCGGCGAACACTGAAGCTTTCTTT.